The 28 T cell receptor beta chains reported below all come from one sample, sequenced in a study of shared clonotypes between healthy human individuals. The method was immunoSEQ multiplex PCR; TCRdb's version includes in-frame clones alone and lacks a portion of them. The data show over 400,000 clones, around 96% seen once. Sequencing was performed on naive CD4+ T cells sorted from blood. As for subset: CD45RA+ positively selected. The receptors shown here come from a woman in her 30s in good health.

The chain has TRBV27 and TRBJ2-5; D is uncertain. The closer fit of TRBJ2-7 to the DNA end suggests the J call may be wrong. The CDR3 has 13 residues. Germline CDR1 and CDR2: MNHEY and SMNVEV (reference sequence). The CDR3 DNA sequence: TGTGCCAGCAGCCGAGACCCCACCTACGAGCAGTACTTC. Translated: CASSRDPTYEQYF.

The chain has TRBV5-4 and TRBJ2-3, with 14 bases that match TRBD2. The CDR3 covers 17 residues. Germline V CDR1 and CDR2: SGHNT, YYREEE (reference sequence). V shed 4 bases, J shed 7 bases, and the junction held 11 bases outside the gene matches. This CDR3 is CASSLLGLAGVLNTQYF. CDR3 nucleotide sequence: TGTGCCAGCAGCCTCTTGGGACTAGCGGGAGTTCTGAATACGCAGTATTTT.

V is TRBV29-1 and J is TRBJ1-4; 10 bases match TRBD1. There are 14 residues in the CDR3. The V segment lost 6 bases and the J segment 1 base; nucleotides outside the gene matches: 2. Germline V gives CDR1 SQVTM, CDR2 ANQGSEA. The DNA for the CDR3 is TGCAGCGTGCGGACAGGGGGAACTAATGAAAAACTGTTTTTT. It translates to CSVRTGGTNEKLFF.

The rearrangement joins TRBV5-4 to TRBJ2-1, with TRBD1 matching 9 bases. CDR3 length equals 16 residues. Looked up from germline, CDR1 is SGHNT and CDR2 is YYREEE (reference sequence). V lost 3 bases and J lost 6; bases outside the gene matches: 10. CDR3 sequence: CASSWPGTGSSNEQFF. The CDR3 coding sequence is TGTGCCAGCAGCTGGCCCGGGACAGGGTCGAGCAATGAGCAGTTCTTC.

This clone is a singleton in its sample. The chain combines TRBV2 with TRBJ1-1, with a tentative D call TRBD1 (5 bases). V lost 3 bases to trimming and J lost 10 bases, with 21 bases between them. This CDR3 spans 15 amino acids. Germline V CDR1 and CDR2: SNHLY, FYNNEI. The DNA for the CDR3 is TGTGCCAGCAGTGATGAGGTTTGGGGGGACCCTGGAGCTTTCTTT. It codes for CASSDEVWGDPGAFF.

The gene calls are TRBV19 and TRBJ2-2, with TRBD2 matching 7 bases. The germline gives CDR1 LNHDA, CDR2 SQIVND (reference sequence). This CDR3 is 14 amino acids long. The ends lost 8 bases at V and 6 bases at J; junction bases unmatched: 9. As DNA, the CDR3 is TGTGCCAGTTACGCGGGAGAGTCTCCCGGGGAGCTGTTTTTT. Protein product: CASYAGESPGELFF.

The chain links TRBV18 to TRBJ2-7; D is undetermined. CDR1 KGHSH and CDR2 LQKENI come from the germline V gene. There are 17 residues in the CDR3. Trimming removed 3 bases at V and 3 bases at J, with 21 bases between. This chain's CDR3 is CASSPRRAEAGDYEQYF. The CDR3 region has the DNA TGTGCCAGCTCACCTAGGAGAGCCGAGGCAGGCGACTACGAGCAGTACTTC. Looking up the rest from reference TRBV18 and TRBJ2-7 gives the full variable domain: NAGVMQNPRHLVRRRGQEARLRCSPMKGHSHVYWYRQLPEEGLKFMVYLQKENIIDESGMPKERFSAEFPKEGPSILRIQQVVRGDSAAYFCASSPRRAEAGDYEQYFGPGTRLTVT.

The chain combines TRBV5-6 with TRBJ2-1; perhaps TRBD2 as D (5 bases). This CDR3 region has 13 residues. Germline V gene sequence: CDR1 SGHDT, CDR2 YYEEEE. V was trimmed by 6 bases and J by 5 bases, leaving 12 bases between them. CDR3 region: CASNPAGNNEQFF. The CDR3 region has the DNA TGTGCCAGCAACCCGGCGGGTAACAATGAGCAGTTCTTC. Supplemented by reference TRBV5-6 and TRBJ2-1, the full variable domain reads DAGVTQSPTHLIKTRGQQVTLRCSPKSGHDTVSWYQQALGQGPQFIFQYYEEEERQRGNFPDRFSGHQFPNYSSELNVNALLLGDSALYLCASNPAGNNEQFFGPGTRLTVL.

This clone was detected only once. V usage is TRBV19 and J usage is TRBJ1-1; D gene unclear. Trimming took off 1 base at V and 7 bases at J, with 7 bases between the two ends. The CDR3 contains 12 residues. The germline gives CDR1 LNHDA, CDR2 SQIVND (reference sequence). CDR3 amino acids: CASSIVPGEAFF. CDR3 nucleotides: TGTGCCAGTAGTATAGTCCCCGGTGAAGCTTTCTTT.

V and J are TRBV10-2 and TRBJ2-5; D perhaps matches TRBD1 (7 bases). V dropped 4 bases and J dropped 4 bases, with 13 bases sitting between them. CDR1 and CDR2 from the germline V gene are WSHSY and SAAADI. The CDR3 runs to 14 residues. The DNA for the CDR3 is TGCGCCAGCAGTGCGACAGGGAGGAGAGAGACCCAGTACTTC. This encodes CASSATGRRETQYF.

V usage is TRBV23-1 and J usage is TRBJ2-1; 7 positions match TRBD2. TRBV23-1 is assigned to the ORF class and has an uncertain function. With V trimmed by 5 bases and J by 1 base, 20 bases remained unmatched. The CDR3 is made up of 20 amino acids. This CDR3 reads CASSSIFGRAGRLSYNEQFF. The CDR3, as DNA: TGCGCCAGCAGTTCAATTTTTGGCCGTGCCGGGAGGCTATCCTACAATGAGCAGTTCTTC.

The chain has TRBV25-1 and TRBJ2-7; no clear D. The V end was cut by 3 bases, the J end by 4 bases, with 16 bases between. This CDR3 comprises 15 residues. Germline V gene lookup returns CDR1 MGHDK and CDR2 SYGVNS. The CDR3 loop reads CASSDPSAFLYEQYF. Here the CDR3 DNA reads TGTGCCAGCAGTGACCCCTCCGCTTTTTTATACGAGCAGTACTTC.

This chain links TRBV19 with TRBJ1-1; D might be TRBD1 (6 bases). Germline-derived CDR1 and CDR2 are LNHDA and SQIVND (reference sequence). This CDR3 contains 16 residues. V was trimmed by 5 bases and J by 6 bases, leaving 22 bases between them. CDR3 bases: TGTGCCAGTAGTCTCTCACGCAGGGGAAGACTCGCTGAAGCTTTCTTT. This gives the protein CASSLSRRGRLAEAFF.

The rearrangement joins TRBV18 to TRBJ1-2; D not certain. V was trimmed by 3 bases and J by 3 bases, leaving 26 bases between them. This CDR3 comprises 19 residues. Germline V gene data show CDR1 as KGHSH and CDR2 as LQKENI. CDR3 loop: CASSPPLLIVPRRDYGYTF. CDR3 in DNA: TGTGCCAGCTCACCCCCTCTCTTGATCGTGCCTCGAAGAGACTATGGCTACACCTTC.

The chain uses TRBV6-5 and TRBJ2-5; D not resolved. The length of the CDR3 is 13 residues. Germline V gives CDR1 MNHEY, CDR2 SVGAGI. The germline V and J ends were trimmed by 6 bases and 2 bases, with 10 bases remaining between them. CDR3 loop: CASRTDGQETQYF. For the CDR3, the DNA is TGTGCCAGCAGGACGGACGGGCAAGAGACCCAGTACTTC.

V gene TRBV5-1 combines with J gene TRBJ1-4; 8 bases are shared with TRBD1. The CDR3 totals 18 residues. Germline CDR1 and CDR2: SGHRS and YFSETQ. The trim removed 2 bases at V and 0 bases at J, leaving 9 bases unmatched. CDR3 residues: CASSFLSTGATTNEKLFF. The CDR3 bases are TGCGCCAGCAGCTTCCTCTCGACAGGGGCAACAACTAATGAAAAACTGTTTTTT.

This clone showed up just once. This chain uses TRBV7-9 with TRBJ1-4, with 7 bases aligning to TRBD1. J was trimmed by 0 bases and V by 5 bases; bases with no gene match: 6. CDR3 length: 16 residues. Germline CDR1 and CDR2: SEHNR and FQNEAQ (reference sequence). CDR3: CASSTGQEATNEKLFF. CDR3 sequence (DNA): TGTGCCAGCAGCACAGGACAGGAAGCAACTAATGAAAAACTGTTTTTT. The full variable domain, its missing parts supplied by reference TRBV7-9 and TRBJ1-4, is DTGVSQNPRHKITKRGQNVTFRCDPISEHNRLYWYRQTLGQGPEFLTYFQNEAQLEKSRLLSDRFSAERPKGSFSTLEIQRTEQGDSAMYLCASSTGQEATNEKLFFGSGTQLSVL.

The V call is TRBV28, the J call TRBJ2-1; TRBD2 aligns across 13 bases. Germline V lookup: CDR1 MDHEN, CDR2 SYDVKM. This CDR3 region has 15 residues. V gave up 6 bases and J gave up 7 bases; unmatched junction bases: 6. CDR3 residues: CASSPGLAGRNEQFF. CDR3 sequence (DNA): TGTGCCAGCAGCCCGGGACTAGCGGGAAGGAATGAGCAGTTCTTC.

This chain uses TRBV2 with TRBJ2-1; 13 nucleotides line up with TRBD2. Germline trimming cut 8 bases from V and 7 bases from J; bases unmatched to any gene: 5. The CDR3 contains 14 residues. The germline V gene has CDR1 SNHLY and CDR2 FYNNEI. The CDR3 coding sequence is TGTGCCAGCCGGCCGGGACTAGCGGGAAATGAGCAGTTCTTC. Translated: CASRPGLAGNEQFF.

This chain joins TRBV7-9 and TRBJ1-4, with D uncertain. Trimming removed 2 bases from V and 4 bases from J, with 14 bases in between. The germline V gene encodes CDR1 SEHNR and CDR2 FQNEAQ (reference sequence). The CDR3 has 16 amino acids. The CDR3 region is CASSLSLGEVNEKLFF. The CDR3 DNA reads TGTGCCAGCAGCTTATCTCTCGGGGAGGTTAATGAAAAACTGTTTTTT.

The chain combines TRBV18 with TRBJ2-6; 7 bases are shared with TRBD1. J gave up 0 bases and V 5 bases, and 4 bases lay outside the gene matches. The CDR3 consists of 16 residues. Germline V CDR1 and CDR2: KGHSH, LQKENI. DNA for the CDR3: TGTGCCAGCTCATGGGACAGACCCTCTGGGGCCAACGTCCTGACTTTC. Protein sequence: CASSWDRPSGANVLTF.

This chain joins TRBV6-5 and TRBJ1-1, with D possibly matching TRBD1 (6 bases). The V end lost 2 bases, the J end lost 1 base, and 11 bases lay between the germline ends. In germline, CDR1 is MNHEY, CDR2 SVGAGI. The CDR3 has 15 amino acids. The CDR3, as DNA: TGTGCCAGCAGTTACGGGGGCCGGCCGAACACTGAAGCTTTCTTT. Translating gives CASSYGGRPNTEAFF.

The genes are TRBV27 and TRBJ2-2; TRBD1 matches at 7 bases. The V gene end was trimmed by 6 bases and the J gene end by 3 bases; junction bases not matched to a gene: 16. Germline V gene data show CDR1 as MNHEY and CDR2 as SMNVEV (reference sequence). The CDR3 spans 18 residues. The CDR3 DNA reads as TGTGCCAGCAGCCAAATGATTGTGGCAGGGGGTCACACCGGGGAGCTGTTTTTT. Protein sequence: CASSQMIVAGGHTGELFF.

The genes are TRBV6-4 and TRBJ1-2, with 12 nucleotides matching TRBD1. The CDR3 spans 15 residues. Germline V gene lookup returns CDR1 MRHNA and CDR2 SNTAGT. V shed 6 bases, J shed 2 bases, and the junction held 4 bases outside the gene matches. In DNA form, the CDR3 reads TGTGCCAGCAGCACCGGGACAGGGGGCAACTATGGCTACACCTTC. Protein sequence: CASSTGTGGNYGYTF.

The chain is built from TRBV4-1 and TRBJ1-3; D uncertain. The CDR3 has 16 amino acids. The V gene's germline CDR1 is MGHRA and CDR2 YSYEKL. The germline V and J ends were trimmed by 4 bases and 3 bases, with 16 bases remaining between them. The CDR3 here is CASSPLFRTHGNTIYF. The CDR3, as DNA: TGCGCCAGCAGCCCCCTTTTCAGGACTCATGGAAACACCATATATTTT.

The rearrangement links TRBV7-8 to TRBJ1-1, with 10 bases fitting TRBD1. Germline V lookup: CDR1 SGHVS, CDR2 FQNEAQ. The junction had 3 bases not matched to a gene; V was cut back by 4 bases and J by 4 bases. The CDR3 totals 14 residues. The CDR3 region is CASSWTGGSTEAFF. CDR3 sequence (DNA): TGTGCCAGCAGCTGGACAGGGGGAAGCACTGAAGCTTTCTTT.

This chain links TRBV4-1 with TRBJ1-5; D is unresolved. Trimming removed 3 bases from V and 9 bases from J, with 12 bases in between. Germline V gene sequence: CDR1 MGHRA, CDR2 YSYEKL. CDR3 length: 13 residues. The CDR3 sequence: CASSQELKRPQHF. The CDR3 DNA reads TGCGCCAGCAGCCAGGAGTTGAAAAGGCCCCAGCATTTT.

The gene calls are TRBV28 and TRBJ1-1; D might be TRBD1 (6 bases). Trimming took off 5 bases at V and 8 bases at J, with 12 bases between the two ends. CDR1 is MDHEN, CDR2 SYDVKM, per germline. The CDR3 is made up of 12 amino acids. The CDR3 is CASSGTGTEAFF. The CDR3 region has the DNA TGTGCCAGCAGTGGTACAGGGACAGAAGCTTTCTTT.